This is a list of T cell receptor beta chains from one sample in a study of blood T cell repertoires in COVID-19. Data came from immunoSEQ multiplex PCR; TCRdb stores just in-frame clones and leaves some out. The sample carries roughly 400,000 clones, around nine tenths recorded once. The sample taken for sequencing was PBMCs or T cells enriched from blood (not recorded which). These receptor sequences come from a woman in her late teens or twenties who had been exposed to COVID-19. Both conserved end residues are trimmed from each CDR3. A D gene is named only where the DNA matches it firmly.

D gene | V gene | CDR3 protein
TRBD2 | TRBV7-9 | ASSLKAGVERETQY
- | TRBV5-1 | ASTPAQGSSPLH
- | TRBV9 | ASSPLTNSEQY
TRBD1 | TRBV19 | ASSGLHGQGPDTEAF
TRBD2 | TRBV28 | ASSSPFASGSYEQY
TRBD2 | TRBV2 | ASSGWTSGGSQETQY
- | TRBV7-6 | ASSYLSGTNYGYT
TRBD1 | TRBV15 | ATKVSGGRNTGELF
TRBD1 | TRBV27 | ASSAGTGGSNQPQH
- | TRBV19 | ASNDRQSPQY
TRBD2 | TRBV6-1 | ASSEGLLAGVPPRETQY